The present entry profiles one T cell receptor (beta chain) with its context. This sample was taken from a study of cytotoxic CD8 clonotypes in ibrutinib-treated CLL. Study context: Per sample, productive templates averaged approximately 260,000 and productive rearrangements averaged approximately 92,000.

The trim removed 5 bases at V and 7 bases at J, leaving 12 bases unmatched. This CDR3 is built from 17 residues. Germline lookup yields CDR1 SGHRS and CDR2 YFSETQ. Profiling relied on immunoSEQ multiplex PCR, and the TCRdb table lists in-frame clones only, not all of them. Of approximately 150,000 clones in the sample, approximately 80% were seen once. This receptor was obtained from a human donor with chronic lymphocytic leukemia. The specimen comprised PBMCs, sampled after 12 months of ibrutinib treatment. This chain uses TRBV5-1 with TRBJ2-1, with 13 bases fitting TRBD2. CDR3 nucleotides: TGCGCCAGCAGTCCCAGACTAGCGGGAGGATTTGAAAATGAGCAGTTCTTC. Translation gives CASSPRLAGGFENEQFF.